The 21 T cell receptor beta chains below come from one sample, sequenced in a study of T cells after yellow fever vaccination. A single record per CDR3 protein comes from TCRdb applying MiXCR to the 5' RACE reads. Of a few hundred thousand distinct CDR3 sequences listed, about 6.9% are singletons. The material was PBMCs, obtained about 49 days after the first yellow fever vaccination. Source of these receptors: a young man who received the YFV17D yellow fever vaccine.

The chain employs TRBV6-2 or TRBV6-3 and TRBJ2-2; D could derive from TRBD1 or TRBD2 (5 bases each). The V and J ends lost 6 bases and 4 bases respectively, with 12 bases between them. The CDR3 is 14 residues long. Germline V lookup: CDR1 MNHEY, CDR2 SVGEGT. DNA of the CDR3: TGTGCCAGCAGCCGGGACCTGCTCACCGGGGAGCTGTTTTTT. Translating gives CASSRDLLTGELFF.

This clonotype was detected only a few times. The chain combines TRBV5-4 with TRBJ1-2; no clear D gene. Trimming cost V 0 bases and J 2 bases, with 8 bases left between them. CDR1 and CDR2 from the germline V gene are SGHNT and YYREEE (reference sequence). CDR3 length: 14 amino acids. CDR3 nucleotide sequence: TGTGCCAGCAGCTTGGACTTGGGAAACTATGGCTACACCTTC. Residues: CASSLDLGNYGYTF.

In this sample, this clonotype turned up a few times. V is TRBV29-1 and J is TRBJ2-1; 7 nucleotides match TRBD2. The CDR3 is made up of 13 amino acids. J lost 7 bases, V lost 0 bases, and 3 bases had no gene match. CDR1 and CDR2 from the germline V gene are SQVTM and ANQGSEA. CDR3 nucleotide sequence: TGCAGCGTTGAAGATGGGGGGGTGAATGAGCAGTTCTTC. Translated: CSVEDGGVNEQFF.

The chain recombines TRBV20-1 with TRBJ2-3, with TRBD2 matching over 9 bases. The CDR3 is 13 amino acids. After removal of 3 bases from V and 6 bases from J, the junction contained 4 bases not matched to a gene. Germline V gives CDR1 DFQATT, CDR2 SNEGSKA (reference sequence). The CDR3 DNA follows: TGCAGTGCTAGGCGGACTAGCGCGGATACGCAGTATTTT. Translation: CSARRTSADTQYF.

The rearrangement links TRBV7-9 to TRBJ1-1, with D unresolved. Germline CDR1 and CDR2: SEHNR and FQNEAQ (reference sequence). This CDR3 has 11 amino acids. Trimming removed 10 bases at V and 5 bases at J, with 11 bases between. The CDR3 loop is CAIRRLTEAFF. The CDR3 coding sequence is TGTGCCATCCGACGGCTGACTGAAGCTTTCTTT.

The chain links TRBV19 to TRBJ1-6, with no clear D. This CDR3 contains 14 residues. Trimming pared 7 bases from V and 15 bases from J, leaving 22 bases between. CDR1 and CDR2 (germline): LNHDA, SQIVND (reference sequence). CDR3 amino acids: CASNPAGGRGRLHF. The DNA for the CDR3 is TGTGCCAGTAATCCCGCGGGTGGGCGCGGGCGCCTCCACTTT. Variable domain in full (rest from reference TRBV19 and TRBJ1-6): DGGITQSPKYLFRKEGQNVTLSCEQNLNHDAMYWYRQDPGQGLRLIYYSQIVNDFQKGDIAEGYSVSREKKESFPLTVTSAQKNPTAFYLCASNPAGGRGRLHFGNGTRLTVT.

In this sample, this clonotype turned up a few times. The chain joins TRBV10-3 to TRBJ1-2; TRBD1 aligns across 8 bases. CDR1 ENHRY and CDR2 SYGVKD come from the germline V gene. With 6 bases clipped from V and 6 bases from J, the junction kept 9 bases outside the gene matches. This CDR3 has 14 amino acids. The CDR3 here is CAISEEVTGDGYTF. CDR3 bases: TGTGCCATCAGCGAAGAAGTGACAGGGGATGGCTACACCTTC.

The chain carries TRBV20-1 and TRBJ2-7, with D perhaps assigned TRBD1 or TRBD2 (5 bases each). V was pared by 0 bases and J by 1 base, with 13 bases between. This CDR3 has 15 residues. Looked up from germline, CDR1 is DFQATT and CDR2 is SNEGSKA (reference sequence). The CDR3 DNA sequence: TGCAGTGCTAGAGATCGGGGACGGCCATCCTACGAGCAGTACGTC. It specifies CSARDRGRPSYEQYV.

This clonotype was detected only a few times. For the CDR3, the DNA is TGTGCCAGCAGCTTCCAGCCGGGGGACCCCAATCAGCCCCAGCATTTT. This translates into CASSFQPGDPNQPQHF. V gene TRBV7-2 combines with J gene TRBJ1-5; TRBD1 might be the D (5 bases). V was cut by 3 bases and J by 3 bases, with 15 bases left in between. There are 16 residues in the CDR3. CDR1 SGHTA and CDR2 FQGNSA come from the germline V gene.

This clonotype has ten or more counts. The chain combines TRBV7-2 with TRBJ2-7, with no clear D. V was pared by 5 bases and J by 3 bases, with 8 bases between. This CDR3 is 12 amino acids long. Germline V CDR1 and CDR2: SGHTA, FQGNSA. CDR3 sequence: CASSPVLYEQYF. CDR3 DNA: TGTGCCAGCAGCCCAGTACTCTACGAGCAGTACTTC.

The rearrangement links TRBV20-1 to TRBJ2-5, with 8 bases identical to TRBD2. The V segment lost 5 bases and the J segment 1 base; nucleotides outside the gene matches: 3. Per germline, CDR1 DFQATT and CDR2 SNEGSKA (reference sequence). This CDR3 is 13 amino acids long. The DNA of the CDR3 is TGCAGTGCTCCACTAGCGGCCCAAGAGACCCAGTACTTC. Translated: CSAPLAAQETQYF.

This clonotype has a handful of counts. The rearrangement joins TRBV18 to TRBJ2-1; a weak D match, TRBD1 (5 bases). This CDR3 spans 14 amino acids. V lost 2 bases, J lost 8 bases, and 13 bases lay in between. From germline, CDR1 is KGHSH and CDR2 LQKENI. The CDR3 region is CASSPGVRADEQFF. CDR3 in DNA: TGTGCCAGCTCACCAGGGGTCAGGGCCGATGAGCAGTTCTTC.

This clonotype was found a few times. The CDR3 is CSAPRTATDTQYF. CDR3 nucleotides: TGCAGTGCGCCACGGACGGCCACAGATACGCAGTATTTT. The rearrangement joins TRBV20-1 to TRBJ2-3, with D unresolved. CDR3 length: 13 residues. V lost 6 bases and J 2 bases, leaving 12 bases between the germline ends. Germline lookup yields CDR1 DFQATT and CDR2 SNEGSKA (reference sequence).

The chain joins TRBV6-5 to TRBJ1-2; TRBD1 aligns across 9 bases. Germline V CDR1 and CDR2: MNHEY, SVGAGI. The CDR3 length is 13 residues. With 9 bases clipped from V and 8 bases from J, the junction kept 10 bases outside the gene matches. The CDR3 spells CARVTGGSRGYTF. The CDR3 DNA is TGTGCCAGGGTTACAGGGGGCTCTCGAGGCTACACCTTC.

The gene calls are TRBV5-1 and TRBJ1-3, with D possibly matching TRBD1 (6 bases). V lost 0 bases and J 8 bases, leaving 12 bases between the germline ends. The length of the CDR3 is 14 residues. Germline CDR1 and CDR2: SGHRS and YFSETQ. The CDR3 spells CASSLGQVEYTIYF. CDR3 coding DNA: TGCGCCAGCAGCTTGGGACAGGTCGAATACACCATATATTTT.

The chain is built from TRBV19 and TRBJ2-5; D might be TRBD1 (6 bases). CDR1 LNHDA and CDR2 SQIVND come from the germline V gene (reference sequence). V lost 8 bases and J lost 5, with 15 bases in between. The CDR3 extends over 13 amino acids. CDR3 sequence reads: CASANRVRETQYF. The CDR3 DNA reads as TGTGCCAGTGCAAACAGGGTCAGGGAGACCCAGTACTTC.

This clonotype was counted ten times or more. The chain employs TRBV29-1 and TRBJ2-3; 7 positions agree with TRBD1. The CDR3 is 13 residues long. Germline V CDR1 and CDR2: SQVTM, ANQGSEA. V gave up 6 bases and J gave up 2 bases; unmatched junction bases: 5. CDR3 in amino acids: CSVGDSLTDTQYF. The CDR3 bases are TGCAGCGTGGGGGACAGCCTCACAGATACGCAGTATTTT.

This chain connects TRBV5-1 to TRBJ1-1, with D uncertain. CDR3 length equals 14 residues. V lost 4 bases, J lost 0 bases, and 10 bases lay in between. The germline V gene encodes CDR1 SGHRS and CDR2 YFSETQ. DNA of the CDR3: TGCGCCAGCAGCGCGCTAAAGGTGAACACTGAAGCTTTCTTT. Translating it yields CASSALKVNTEAFF. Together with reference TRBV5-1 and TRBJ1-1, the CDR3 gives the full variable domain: KAGVTQTPRYLIKTRGQQVTLSCSPISGHRSVSWYQQTPGQGLQFLFEYFSETQRNKGNFPGRFSGRQFSNSRSEMNVSTLELGDSALYLCASSALKVNTEAFFGQGTRLTVV.

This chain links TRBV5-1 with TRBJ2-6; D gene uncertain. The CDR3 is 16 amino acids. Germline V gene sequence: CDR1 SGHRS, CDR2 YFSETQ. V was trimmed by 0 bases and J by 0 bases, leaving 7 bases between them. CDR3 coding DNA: TGCGCCAGCAGCTTGGACGGAGTCTCTGGGGCCAACGTCCTGACTTTC. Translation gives CASSLDGVSGANVLTF.

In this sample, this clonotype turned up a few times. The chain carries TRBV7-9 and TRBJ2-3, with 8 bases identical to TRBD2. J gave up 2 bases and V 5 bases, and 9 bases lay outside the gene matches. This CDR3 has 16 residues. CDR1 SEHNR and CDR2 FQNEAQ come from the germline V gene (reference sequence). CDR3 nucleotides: TGTGCCAGCAGCCCTATCCGCGGGGGGAACACAGATACGCAGTATTTT. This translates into CASSPIRGGNTDTQYF.

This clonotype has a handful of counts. The CDR3 DNA sequence: TGCGCCAGCAGCTTGGGCGGGGGTACCGGCGAGCAGTACTTC. Its protein is CASSLGGGTGEQYF. The rearrangement joins TRBV5-1 to TRBJ2-7, with 7 positions matching TRBD2. This CDR3 contains 14 residues. Germline V lookup: CDR1 SGHRS, CDR2 YFSETQ. J was trimmed by 6 bases and V by 0 bases; bases with no gene match: 6.